This TCR beta chain originates from a study of blood T cell repertoires in COVID-19 (TCRdb year 2020). About the investigation overall: Collaborator samples came from the United States, Italy and Spain and covered acute and convalescent phases of COVID-19. The material from the prospective study consisted of cDNA or gDNA derived from T cells, B-cell-depleted T cells, or PBMCs. Deeply sampled blood TCRbeta repertoires from subjects exposed to, actively infected with, or recovered from COVID-19 were included in the dataset. The repertoires were made available in a free public database intended to serve as a resource for research on the immune response to SARS-CoV-2. The samples were drawn from the first 160 participants of the ongoing ImmuneRACE study and from roughly 1,300 subjects provided by 6 global collaborators. The sample metadata nearly always contained a de-identified subject ID, COVID-19 status, age in years and sex. Where HLA class I and class II types were available, the types were taken from metadata supplied by the sample provider, not from assay-based typing. Beyond this particular receptor, the publication reports: The amount of clinical and demographic metadata varied by source and participant and was provided uncurated.

At the junction V is shortened by 7 bases and J by 2 bases, with 25 bases in between. Per the germline V gene (reference sequence), SEHNR is the CDR1 and FQNEAQ is the CDR2. Measured from the cysteine to the phenylalanine, the CDR3 is 18 residues long. Only the CDR3 part of the read is kept: 54 bases, read in frame from the first base. Collaborating institutions collected whole blood in K2EDTA tubes following their own protocols. Collaborator samples were shipped for TCRbeta analysis as frozen whole blood, isolated PBMCs, or DNA extracted from either sample type. TCRbeta CDR3 regions were amplified from genomic DNA by means of the immunoSEQ Assay, a bias-controlled multiplex PCR. The paper's data handling went like this. The number of nucleated cells in each sample was estimated by amplification of reference gene primers within the assay. Sequence reads were collapsed and filtered to measure the absolute abundance of every unique TCRbeta CDR3 rearrangement. Productive Simpson clonality was computed per sample as the square root of Simpson's diversity index over productive rearrangements. Here the immuneACCESS table is served through TCRdb, limited to in-frame sequences with V and J called. Missing clones are a known gap in these copies; in checked studies unresolved V genes cover under half, and the rest lacks a known reason. From that table come the V and J calls and clone size; the DNA was used to work out D and trimming. The sample profile shows roughly 120,000 clones; 90% of them were found once. The ten top clones hold roughly 3.7% of the sample.

About this clone itself: It lacks a known antigen. Per-nucleotide qualities are absent, and no much larger clonotype sits a single base away.

Material: peripheral blood. The chain employs TRBV7-9 and TRBJ2-3, with a weak D call of TRBD2 (7 bases match). The sequence was obtained from a man aged 50 to 60 with active COVID-19. The CDR3 has the sequence CASTQPIIRGGLTDTQYF. The nucleotides read TGTGCCAGCACCCAACCCATCATAAGGGGGGGTCTCACAGATACGCAGTATTTT.